Shown below are 14 T cell receptor beta chains from a single sample sequenced in a study of OX40 agonist ivuxolimab in advanced cancers. Profiling relied on immunoSEQ multiplex PCR, and the TCRdb table lists in-frame clones only, not all of them. The sample gives more than 35,000 clones, approximately 84% of which show up once; around 16% is in the top ten. This material consisted of CD4+ or CD8+ T cells sorted from blood, taken in a trial of the OX40 agonist ivuxolimab. The source of these receptors is an adult with an advanced solid tumor such as melanoma, head and neck, liver or kidney cancer.

J is TRBJ2-1 and V is TRBV9; D tentatively reads TRBD1 or TRBD2 (5 bases each). Per the germline V gene, CDR1 is SGDLS and CDR2 is YYNGEE. This CDR3 contains 16 residues. V was cut by 3 bases and J by 8 bases, with 21 bases left in between. The CDR3 sequence: CASSASGTHHLDEQFF. In DNA form, the CDR3 reads TGTGCCAGCAGCGCCTCCGGGACCCATCATCTCGATGAGCAGTTCTTC.

The chain has TRBV9 and TRBJ2-5, with TRBD1 matching over 10 bases. The length of the CDR3 is 15 residues. Germline loops: CDR1 SGDLS, CDR2 YYNGEE. V shed 4 bases and J 5 bases; nucleotides not matched to a gene: 8. CDR3 region: CASSPGTGALETQYF. The CDR3 DNA reads TGTGCCAGCAGCCCAGGGACAGGGGCGCTGGAGACCCAGTACTTC.

The chain has TRBV6-6 and TRBJ2-6; D remains unclear. Germline CDR1 is MNHNY and CDR2 is SVGAGI (reference sequence). Trimming pared 6 bases from V and 4 bases from J, leaving 13 bases between. This CDR3 has 15 amino acids. CDR3 nucleotides: TGTGCCAGCAGCCCAGTCTCTGTGGGGGCCAACGTCCTGACTTTC. This gives the protein CASSPVSVGANVLTF.

This clone was detected once. The rearrangement joins TRBV6-6 to TRBJ2-7; perhaps D is TRBD1 or TRBD2 (6 bases each). V was shortened by 5 bases and J by 4 bases, with 12 bases between the two germline ends. Germline V lookup: CDR1 MNHNY, CDR2 SVGAGI (reference sequence). The CDR3 consists of 13 residues. In DNA form, the CDR3 reads TGTGCCAGCAGTGTCACGGGGGCGTACGAGCAGTACTTC. It translates to CASSVTGAYEQYF.

V gene TRBV5-1 combines with J gene TRBJ2-2; D may be TRBD1 (5 bases). The germline gives CDR1 SGHRS, CDR2 YFSETQ. V was trimmed by 2 bases and J by 7 bases, leaving 12 bases between them. CDR3 size: 14 residues. CDR3 region: CASSLTGSNGELFF. In nucleotides, the CDR3 is TGCGCCAGCAGCTTAACAGGTTCGAACGGGGAGCTGTTTTTT. Filled out from reference TRBV5-1 and TRBJ2-2, the complete variable domain reads KAGVTQTPRYLIKTRGQQVTLSCSPISGHRSVSWYQQTPGQGLQFLFEYFSETQRNKGNFPGRFSGRQFSNSRSEMNVSTLELGDSALYLCASSLTGSNGELFFGEGSRLTVL.

This clone appeared a single time. The V and J genes are TRBV30 and TRBJ2-3, with 7 bases that match TRBD1. From germline, CDR1 is GTSNPN and CDR2 SVGIG (reference sequence). This CDR3 has 15 residues. After removal of 3 bases from V and 0 bases from J, the junction contained 6 bases not matched to a gene. CDR3 coding DNA: TGTGCCTGGAGCCCCGGGACAGCCAGCACAGATACGCAGTATTTT. This translates into CAWSPGTASTDTQYF. The whole variable domain, filled in from reference TRBV30 and TRBJ2-3, reads SQTIHQWPATLVQPVGSPLSLECTVEGTSNPNLYWYRQAAGRGLQLLFYSVGIGQISSEVPQNLSASRPQDRQFILSSKKLLLSDSGFYLCAWSPGTASTDTQYFGPGTRLTVL.

The sample holds many counts of this clone. CDR3 DNA sequence: TGTGCCAGCAGCCTGACGGGCGGACGCACAGATACGCAGTATTTT. This codes for CASSLTGGRTDTQYF. The chain couples TRBV7-2 to TRBJ2-3; D is uncertain. Germline CDR1 and CDR2: SGHTA and FQGNSA. This CDR3 is built from 15 residues. V was clipped by 5 bases and J by 1 base, with 13 bases between them.

The genes are TRBV27 and TRBJ2-1; D possibly corresponds to TRBD2 (6 bases). Germline assignment: CDR1 MNHEY and CDR2 SMNVEV (reference sequence). CDR3 length: 15 amino acids. V was shortened by 6 bases and J by 6 bases, with 18 bases between the two germline ends. The CDR3 nucleotides are TGTGCCAGCAGCTCAGTTGGGGGGTCTTTCAATGAGCAGTTCTTC. Translated: CASSSVGGSFNEQFF.

This clone was detected a few times. V is TRBV4-1 and J is TRBJ1-2, with D possibly being TRBD1 (5 bases). CDR3 length: 12 amino acids. V lost 2 bases to trimming and J lost 9 bases, with 10 bases between them. Germline V CDR1 and CDR2: MGHRA, YSYEKL. The CDR3 sequence is CASSQSGGSYTF. The CDR3 nucleotides are TGCGCCAGCAGCCAATCCGGGGGTAGCTACACCTTC.

The chain has TRBV30 and TRBJ1-1, with D unresolved. CDR3 length equals 14 residues. Trimming took off 0 bases at V and 0 bases at J, with 8 bases between the two ends. CDR1 and CDR2 from the germline V gene are GTSNPN and SVGIG (reference sequence). CDR3 in amino acids: CAWSVGHLNTEAFF. CDR3 nucleotide sequence: TGTGCCTGGAGTGTAGGGCACCTGAACACTGAAGCTTTCTTT.

The chain is built from TRBV18 and TRBJ1-5; D gene ambiguous. Germline CDR1 reads KGHSH; CDR2 reads LQKENI. The CDR3 has 14 amino acids. V lost 4 bases, J lost 0 bases, and 7 bases lay in between. The CDR3: CASSRWGSNQPQHF. The CDR3 coding sequence is TGTGCCAGCTCACGGTGGGGTAGCAATCAGCCCCAGCATTTT.

Only a few counts were recorded for this clone. The rearrangement uses TRBV6-1 and TRBJ2-1; D is uncertain. V lost 2 bases and J 9 bases, leaving 14 bases between the germline ends. The CDR3 has 14 amino acids. Germline loops: CDR1 MNHNS, CDR2 SASEGT. Here the CDR3 reads CASSESEADGEQFF. DNA of the CDR3: TGTGCCAGCAGTGAATCCGAGGCGGACGGTGAGCAGTTCTTC.

This clone was detected once. V and J are TRBV5-1 and TRBJ2-3; TRBD1 or TRBD2 may be the D gene (5 bases each). The V gene's germline CDR1 is SGHRS and CDR2 YFSETQ. The CDR3 has 16 residues. Trimming removed 0 bases at V and 6 bases at J, with 17 bases between. The CDR3 DNA sequence: TGCGCCAGCAGCTTGGAGCTAGGGATGGGGGTGGATACGCAGTATTTT. This encodes CASSLELGMGVDTQYF.

The rearrangement uses TRBV7-9 and TRBJ2-1, with D tentatively TRBD2 (7 bases). Trimming took 4 bases from V and 4 from J, leaving 20 bases between them. The CDR3 spans 17 residues. Germline-derived CDR1 and CDR2 are SEHNR and FQNEAQ (reference sequence). This CDR3 is CASSSHGPGGEYNEQFF. CDR3 nucleotide sequence: TGTGCCAGCAGCTCTCACGGGCCGGGGGGCGAGTACAATGAGCAGTTCTTC. Full variable domain (remainder filled in from reference TRBV7-9 and TRBJ2-1): DTGVSQNPRHKITKRGQNVTFRCDPISEHNRLYWYRQTLGQGPEFLTYFQNEAQLEKSRLLSDRFSAERPKGSFSTLEIQRTEQGDSAMYLCASSSHGPGGEYNEQFFGPGTRLTVL.